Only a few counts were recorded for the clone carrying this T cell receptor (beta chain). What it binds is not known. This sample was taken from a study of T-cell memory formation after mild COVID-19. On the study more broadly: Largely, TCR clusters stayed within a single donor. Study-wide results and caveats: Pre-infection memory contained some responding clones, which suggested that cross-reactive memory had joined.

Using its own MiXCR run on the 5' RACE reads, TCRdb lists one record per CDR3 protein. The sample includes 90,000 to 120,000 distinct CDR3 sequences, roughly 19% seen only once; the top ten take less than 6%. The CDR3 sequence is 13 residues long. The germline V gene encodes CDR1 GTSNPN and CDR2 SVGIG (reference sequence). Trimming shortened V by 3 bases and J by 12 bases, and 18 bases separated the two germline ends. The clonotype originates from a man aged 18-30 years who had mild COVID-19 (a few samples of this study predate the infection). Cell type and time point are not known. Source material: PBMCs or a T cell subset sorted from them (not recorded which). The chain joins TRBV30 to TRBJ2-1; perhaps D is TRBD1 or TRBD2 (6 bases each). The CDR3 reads CAWSDLAGGPQFF. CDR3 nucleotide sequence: TGTGCCTGGAGCGACCTAGCTGGGGGGCCGCAGTTCTTC.